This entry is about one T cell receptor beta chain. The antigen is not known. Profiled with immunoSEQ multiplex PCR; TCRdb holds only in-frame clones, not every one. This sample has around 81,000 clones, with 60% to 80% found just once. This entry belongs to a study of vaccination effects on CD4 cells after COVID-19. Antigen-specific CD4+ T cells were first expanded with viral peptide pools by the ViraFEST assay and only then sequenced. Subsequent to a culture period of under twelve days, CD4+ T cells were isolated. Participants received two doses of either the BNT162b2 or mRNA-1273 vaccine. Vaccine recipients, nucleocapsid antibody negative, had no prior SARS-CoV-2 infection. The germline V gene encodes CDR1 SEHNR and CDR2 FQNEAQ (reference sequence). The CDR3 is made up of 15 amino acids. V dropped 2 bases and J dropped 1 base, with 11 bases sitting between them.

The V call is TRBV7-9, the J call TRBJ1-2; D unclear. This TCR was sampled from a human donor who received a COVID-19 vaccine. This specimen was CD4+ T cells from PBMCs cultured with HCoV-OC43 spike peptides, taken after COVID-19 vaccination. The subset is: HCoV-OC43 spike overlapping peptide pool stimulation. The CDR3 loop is CASSLNLLLNYGYTF. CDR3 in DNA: TGTGCCAGCAGCTTAAACCTCTTGCTTAACTATGGCTACACCTTC.